One and the same sample provided the 16 T cell receptor beta chains below, sequenced in a study of cytomegalovirus exposure and HLA in healthy donors. PCR amplification relied on 60 Vbeta primers (plus 13 Jbeta primers). The table came from immunoSEQ multiplex PCR; TCRdb's copy has only in-frame clones and leaves some out. The sample holds 100,000 to 150,000 clones, approximately 17% seen once. Source material: PBMCs. The receptors come from a female donor in good health and CMV-seropositive.

This clone was recorded a few times. J is TRBJ2-2 and V is TRBV6-6; D not resolved. The CDR3 runs 11 residues. Germline V gives CDR1 MNHNY, CDR2 SVGAGI (reference sequence). The V end was cut by 5 bases, the J end by 7 bases, with 5 bases between. The CDR3 bases are TGTGCCAGCAGTCCGGGCGGGGAGCTGTTTTTT. Translating gives CASSPGGELFF.

The chain has TRBV2 and TRBJ1-5; D uncertain. There are 13 residues in the CDR3. The germline V gene encodes CDR1 SNHLY and CDR2 FYNNEI. V was cut by 6 bases and J by 6 bases, with 12 bases left in between. CDR3 loop: CASSQQEGQPQHF. The DNA of the CDR3 is TGTGCCAGCAGCCAGCAGGAAGGTCAGCCCCAGCATTTT.

There are a few counts of this clone. The chain carries TRBV7-9 and TRBJ2-1; D gene unclear. The V and J ends lost 2 bases and 10 bases respectively, with 15 bases between them. Germline assignment: CDR1 SEHNR and CDR2 FQNEAQ (reference sequence). The CDR3 is made up of 14 amino acids. CDR3 DNA sequence: TGTGCCAGCAGCTTAAATTTCGGAGCATACGAGCAGTTCTTC. Its translation is CASSLNFGAYEQFF.

The chain has TRBV9 and TRBJ2-7, with 9 nucleotides matching TRBD2. J was trimmed by 2 bases and V by 0 bases; bases with no gene match: 9. The CDR3 sequence is 17 residues long. CDR1 and CDR2 (germline): SGDLS, YYNGEE. This CDR3 is CASSVEDSSGSPYEQYF. The CDR3 DNA sequence: TGTGCCAGCAGCGTAGAAGATAGTAGCGGGAGTCCCTACGAGCAGTACTTC.

V gene TRBV7-8 combines with J gene TRBJ2-7, with TRBD2 matching 9 bases. CDR1 is SGHVS and CDR2 is FQNEAQ in the germline V gene. V was pared by 4 bases and J by 3 bases, with 10 bases of the junction left unmatched. CDR3 length: 16 amino acids. In DNA, the CDR3 is TGTGCCAGCAGCTCCCTTAGCGGGAGTAAGGTCTACGAGCAGTACTTC. Translated, it gives CASSSLSGSKVYEQYF.

The genes are TRBV7-8 and TRBJ2-1; unclear D gene. The V gene's germline CDR1 is SGHVS and CDR2 FQNEAQ. V was clipped by 5 bases and J by 4 bases, with 6 bases between them. The CDR3 is 12 residues long. CDR3 in amino acids: CASSLIYNEQFF. DNA for the CDR3: TGTGCCAGCAGCCTAATTTACAATGAGCAGTTCTTC.

The chain combines TRBV9 with TRBJ1-1; 7 positions match TRBD1. The V gene's germline CDR1 is SGDLS and CDR2 YYNGEE. The CDR3 is 14 residues long. The trim removed 3 bases at V and 3 bases at J, leaving 5 bases unmatched. CDR3: CASSEGGWDTEAFF. The DNA of the CDR3 is TGTGCCAGCAGCGAAGGGGGCTGGGACACTGAAGCTTTCTTT.

In its sample, this clone was seen a few times. The CDR3 DNA follows: TGTGCCAGCAAGGGAGGAGGTAACTATGGCTACACCTTC. As protein: CASKGGGNYGYTF. The genes are TRBV2 and TRBJ1-2; D gene unclear. The CDR3 is 13 amino acids. V shed 7 bases and J shed 1 base, with 10 bases lying between them. In germline, CDR1 is SNHLY, CDR2 FYNNEI.

In this sample, this clone turned up a few times. The genes are TRBV25-1 and TRBJ2-5, with 8 bases lining up with TRBD1. V lost 9 bases and J lost 5; bases outside the gene matches: 11. The CDR3 runs 14 residues. Germline CDR1 is MGHDK and CDR2 is SYGVNS. Here the CDR3 reads CARMDRDGTETQYF. CDR3 bases: TGTGCCAGAATGGACAGGGACGGCACGGAGACCCAGTACTTC.

This clone has just a few counts. The chain joins TRBV13 to TRBJ2-3; no reliable D call. CDR1 PRHDT and CDR2 FYEKMQ come from the germline V gene (reference sequence). CDR3 length: 14 residues. With 5 bases removed from V and 5 bases from J, the gap between germline ends came to 14 bases. CDR3 residues: CASSERLRVDTQYF. CDR3 sequence (DNA): TGTGCCAGCAGCGAACGATTACGGGTAGATACGCAGTATTTT. Full variable domain (rest looked up from reference TRBV13 and TRBJ2-3): AAGVIQSPRHLIKEKRETATLKCYPIPRHDTVYWYQQGPGQDPQFLISFYEKMQSDKGSIPDRFSAQQFSDYHSELNMSSLELGDSALYFCASSERLRVDTQYFGPGTRLTVL.

V gene TRBV9 combines with J gene TRBJ2-2; the match to TRBD2 covers 7 bases. Germline V gene data show CDR1 as SGDLS and CDR2 as YYNGEE. With V trimmed by 1 base and J by 2 bases, 8 bases remained unmatched. The CDR3 length is 17 residues. CDR3 loop: CASSVNKLAPNTGELFF. The CDR3 region has the DNA TGTGCCAGCAGCGTAAACAAACTAGCGCCTAACACCGGGGAGCTGTTTTTT.

This clone was counted a few times. The identical CDR3 is also encoded by other nucleotide sequences in the sample. The CDR3 DNA reads TGTGCCAGCAGTGTAAGGCGGGACTCCTACGAGCAGTACTTC. It specifies CASSVRRDSYEQYF. The genes are TRBV2 and TRBJ2-7, with D perhaps matching TRBD2 (6 bases). Germline CDR1 reads SNHLY; CDR2 reads FYNNEI. V lost 4 bases and J lost 0, with 10 bases in between. This CDR3 contains 14 residues.

The sample holds a few counts of this clone. V gene TRBV27 combines with J gene TRBJ1-2, with 9 positions matching TRBD1. J lost 2 bases, V lost 5 bases, and 15 bases had no gene match. The length of the CDR3 is 18 residues. Germline assignment: CDR1 MNHEY and CDR2 SMNVEV (reference sequence). In nucleotides, the CDR3 is TGTGCCAGCAGTCAACTGGGGGGCCGGACAGGGGAAAACTATGGCTACACCTTC. It yields the protein CASSQLGGRTGENYGYTF.

This clone was picked up a small number of times. The CDR3 DNA follows: TGTGCCTGGGGAAACACAGGGAACACTGAAGCTTTCTTT. As protein: CAWGNTGNTEAFF. The chain joins TRBV30 to TRBJ1-1; possible D gene TRBD1, 5 bases. CDR1 GTSNPN and CDR2 SVGIG come from the germline V gene (reference sequence). CDR3 length: 13 residues. Trimming removed 5 bases at V and 1 base at J, with 11 bases between.

V and J are TRBV5-1 and TRBJ1-1; 7 positions match TRBD1. This CDR3 is 16 amino acids long. CDR1 is SGHRS, CDR2 YFSETQ, per germline. Unmatched junction bases numbered 10, after V lost 2 bases and J lost 3 bases. In DNA, the CDR3 is TGCGCCAGCAGCTTCACACACAGGGGTGATGACACTGAAGCTTTCTTT. Amino acid sequence: CASSFTHRGDDTEAFF.

As concerns this clone: The junction departs from the called germline gene at one end, perhaps through a read error. V usage is TRBV4-3 and J usage is TRBJ2-1; TRBD2 aligns across 9 bases. This CDR3 has 17 residues. Per germline, CDR1 LGHNA and CDR2 YSLEER. The CDR3 is CASSEEVSGGSYNEQFF. The CDR3 DNA is TGCGCCAGCAGCGAAGAGGTTAGCGGGGGCTCCTACAATGAGCAGTTCTTC.